This TCR beta chain derives from a study of Ad26.COV2.S vaccination and SARS-CoV-2 variants. TCRdb's copy holds only in-frame clones and misses some; the assay was immunoSEQ multiplex PCR. The sample lists more than 350,000 clones; over 75% were seen once. The CDR3 sequence is 12 residues long. Germline V CDR1 and CDR2: MGHDK, SYGVNS. V lost 11 bases, J lost 7 bases, and 7 bases stayed unmatched. Noted treatment: about 20 received Ad26.COV2.S at low or high dose, single or two shots; several received placebo; per-sample allocation not given. Following the first vaccine or placebo injection, samples were taken on day 63.

The material sequenced was peripheral blood, taken in a trial of Ad26.COV2.S vaccine versus placebo. The chain links TRBV25-1 to TRBJ2-1, with TRBD2 matching 8 bases. The origin of this receptor is a person aged 18-65 years who received the Ad26.COV2.S COVID-19 vaccine or a placebo. The CDR3 bases are TGTGCCGGAGCGGGAGTAAATAATGAGCAGTTCTTC. The encoded protein is CAGAGVNNEQFF. Filled out from reference TRBV25-1 and TRBJ2-1, the complete variable domain reads EADIYQTPRYLVIGTGKKITLECSQTMGHDKMYWYQQDPGMELHLIHYSYGVNSTEKGDLSSESTVSRIRTEHFPLTLESARPSHTSQYLCAGAGVNNEQFFGPGTRLTVL.